This T cell receptor beta chain emerged from a study of blood T cell repertoires in COVID-19. Study details: COVID-19 samples collected from the United States, Italy and Spain covered acute and convalescent phases. Nucleic acid was either cDNA or gDNA, and it came from T cells, B-cell-depleted T cells, or PBMCs.

Original analysis: Amplifying reference gene primers gave estimates of nucleated cell counts. Clones were sequenced by immunoSEQ multiplex PCR, and TCRdb holds only the in-frame ones, with some missing. Clonal size and the V and J genes are those of that table, whereas D and trimming came from the DNA. The repertoire consists of around 210,000 clones, with almost 85% occurring once and the leading ten covering approximately 5.1%. Patients from Seattle were sampled longitudinally, starting during active infection. The sequenced sample was peripheral blood. This receptor was taken from a man aged 50 to 60 with COVID-19, enrolled during active disease.

CDR3 amino acids: CASSPNLGQGGYEQYF. The DNA for the CDR3 is TGTGCCAGCAGCCCCAACTTGGGACAGGGAGGTTACGAGCAGTACTTC. The gene calls are TRBV7-9 and TRBJ2-7; 9 positions match TRBD1. The CDR3 totals 16 residues. Trimming cost V 5 bases and J 4 bases; bases outside gene matches: 12. The V gene's germline CDR1 is SEHNR and CDR2 FQNEAQ (reference sequence).